One sample yielded the 16 T cell receptor beta chains listed below, sequenced in a study of cytomegalovirus exposure and HLA in healthy donors. PCR employed 60 Vbeta and 13 Jbeta primers. This table comes from immunoSEQ multiplex PCR, and its TCRdb copy is limited to in-frame clones, with some not included. The sample holds a few hundred thousand clones; 60% to 85% are singletons and the top ten take 15% to 19%. Source material: PBMCs. All receptors derive from a man aged 35-49 years in good health and CMV-seronegative.

In this sample, this clone turned up a few times. The V gene is TRBV19, the J gene TRBJ1-5, with TRBD1 matching 8 bases. Unmatched junction bases numbered 4, after V lost 8 bases and J lost 4 bases. The germline V gene encodes CDR1 LNHDA and CDR2 SQIVND (reference sequence). The CDR3 is 13 amino acids. CDR3: CASGTGINQPQHF. The CDR3 nucleotides are TGTGCCAGTGGGACAGGAATAAATCAGCCCCAGCATTTT.

V is TRBV19 and J is TRBJ1-2, with 8 bases identical to TRBD1. With V trimmed by 6 bases and J by 5 bases, 5 bases remained unmatched. CDR1 LNHDA and CDR2 SQIVND come from the germline V gene (reference sequence). The CDR3 has 13 residues. The CDR3 coding sequence is TGTGCCAGTAGAGCGGACAGGGCGTATGGCTACACCTTC. It encodes CASRADRAYGYTF.

The chain links TRBV5-4 to TRBJ1-6, with 9 bases lining up with TRBD1. The ends lost 4 bases at V and 1 base at J; junction bases unmatched: 9. Germline V gene lookup returns CDR1 SGHNT and CDR2 YYREEE (reference sequence). This CDR3 spans 18 amino acids. In nucleotides, the CDR3 is TGTGCCAGCAGCACGGGACAGGGAATTATTTCCTATAATTCACCCCTCCACTTT. Protein product: CASSTGQGIISYNSPLHF.

The chain is built from TRBV2 and TRBJ2-5; TRBD2 might be the D (7 bases). This CDR3 region has 13 residues. Trimming stripped 3 bases from V and 5 bases from J, with 10 bases between. Germline V gene lookup returns CDR1 SNHLY and CDR2 FYNNEI. CDR3 sequence (DNA): TGTGCCAGCAGTGAGGGAGGGGGGGAGACCCAGTACTTC. This encodes CASSEGGGETQYF.

The chain employs TRBV7-9 and TRBJ2-7, with 8 bases fitting TRBD2. With V trimmed by 8 bases and J by 0 bases, 9 bases remained unmatched. This CDR3 region has 15 residues. Germline V CDR1 and CDR2: SEHNR, FQNEAQ (reference sequence). This CDR3 reads CASGPLAAISYEQYF. The CDR3 nucleotides are TGTGCCAGCGGGCCACTAGCGGCCATCTCCTACGAGCAGTACTTC.

This clone was observed a handful of times. The V call is TRBV7-9, the J call TRBJ1-5, with a tentative D call TRBD1 (5 bases). Per germline, CDR1 SEHNR and CDR2 FQNEAQ (reference sequence). CDR3 size: 15 residues. Trimming took 4 bases from V and 3 from J, leaving 13 bases between them. CDR3 bases: TGTGCCAGCAGCTCGGACAATGAGGTCAATCAGCCCCAGCATTTT. It specifies CASSSDNEVNQPQHF.

The V call is TRBV10-3, the J call TRBJ1-2; perhaps TRBD1 as D (6 bases). The CDR3 is 14 residues long. Trimming left V 6 bases short and J 2 bases short, with 13 bases between. Germline V lookup: CDR1 ENHRY, CDR2 SYGVKD. The DNA for the CDR3 is TGTGCCATCAGCAACAAGGACAGCAACTATGGCTACACCTTC. Amino acid sequence: CAISNKDSNYGYTF.

V and J are TRBV5-6 and TRBJ2-2; D perhaps matches TRBD1 (6 bases). There are 14 residues in the CDR3. V was clipped by 4 bases and J by 6 bases, with 13 bases between them. Germline-derived CDR1 and CDR2 are SGHDT and YYEEEE. This CDR3 reads CASSLKQGSGELFF. CDR3 nucleotides: TGTGCCAGCAGCCTAAAACAGGGTTCCGGGGAGCTGTTTTTT.

The CDR3 region is CASSSRDRGQDEQFF. The CDR3 bases are TGTGCCAGCAGTTCCCGGGACAGGGGGCAAGATGAGCAGTTCTTC. The V gene is TRBV27, the J gene TRBJ2-1; TRBD1 matches 12 bases. The CDR3 spans 15 residues. The junction had 6 bases not matched to a gene; V was cut back by 4 bases and J by 8 bases. Germline V lookup: CDR1 MNHEY, CDR2 SMNVEV (reference sequence).

The chain carries TRBV11-3 and TRBJ2-2, with 8 bases identical to TRBD2. Germline CDR1 and CDR2: SGHNT and YENEEA. The J segment lost 4 bases and the V segment lost 5 bases, leaving 12 bases of the junction unmatched. This CDR3 comprises 17 residues. The CDR3 is CASSPGLAQTFTGELFF. DNA for the CDR3: TGTGCCAGCAGCCCCGGACTAGCCCAGACATTCACCGGGGAGCTGTTTTTT.

V and J are TRBV28 and TRBJ2-7, with TRBD1 identical over 7 bases. The germline V gene encodes CDR1 MDHEN and CDR2 SYDVKM. After removal of 1 base from V and 4 bases from J, the junction contained 4 bases not matched to a gene. The CDR3 contains 14 residues. The CDR3 DNA is TGTGCCAGCAGTTTATTAGCAGGGGGTTACGAGCAGTACTTC. As protein: CASSLLAGGYEQYF.

V is TRBV29-1 and J is TRBJ2-1; perhaps TRBD2 as D (5 bases). V dropped 8 bases and J dropped 7 bases, with 12 bases sitting between them. The CDR3 sequence is 11 residues long. Germline V gives CDR1 SQVTM, CDR2 ANQGSEA. The CDR3 loop is CSLSRGNEQFF. CDR3 DNA sequence: TGCAGCCTTTCCCGCGGGAATGAGCAGTTCTTC.

The chain links TRBV12-5 to TRBJ2-7; 9 nucleotides line up with TRBD1. Per germline, CDR1 LGHNT and CDR2 FRNRAP. V lost 6 bases to trimming and J lost 5 bases; unmatched junction nucleotides: 17. This CDR3 region has 17 residues. CDR3 coding DNA: TGTGCTAGTGGCCCTCTGGGTAGAGGGACAGGGATCGACGAGCAGTACTTC. Translated, it gives CASGPLGRGTGIDEQYF.

The chain employs TRBV28 and TRBJ1-5; the D gene is possibly TRBD1 (5 bases). Germline CDR1 MDHEN, CDR2 SYDVKM. V was cut by 9 bases and J by 4 bases, with 10 bases left in between. The CDR3 loop spans 12 amino acids. This CDR3 reads CASRRGNQPQHF. In DNA, the CDR3 is TGTGCCAGTCGGAGGGGAAATCAGCCCCAGCATTTT. The whole variable domain, filled in from reference TRBV28 and TRBJ1-5, reads DVKVTQSSRYLVKRTGEKVFLECVQDMDHENMFWYRQDPGLGLRLIYFSYDVKMKEKGDIPEGYSVSREKKERFSLILESASTNQTSMYLCASRRGNQPQHFGDGTRLSIL.

In this sample, this clone turned up a few times. The V gene is TRBV5-5, the J gene TRBJ2-2; possibly TRBD1 for D (6 bases). Germline V gene sequence: CDR1 SGHKS, CDR2 YYEKEE (reference sequence). The V end was cut by 4 bases, the J end by 2 bases, with 12 bases between. The CDR3 is 15 residues long. The CDR3 region is CASSPRTANTGELFF. The CDR3 DNA sequence: TGTGCCAGCAGCCCCCGGACAGCCAACACCGGGGAGCTGTTTTTT.

This CDR3 is CASRAGGGYGYTF. Written as DNA, the CDR3 is TGTGCCAGTAGAGCGGGAGGTGGCTATGGCTACACCTTC. This chain links TRBV19 with TRBJ1-2; D is undetermined. This CDR3 has 13 residues. Trimming stripped 6 bases from V and 4 bases from J, with 12 bases between. From germline, CDR1 is LNHDA and CDR2 SQIVND (reference sequence).